The 31 T cell receptor beta chains in this list originate from one sample, sequenced in a study of cytomegalovirus exposure and HLA in healthy donors (dated by TCRdb to the late 2010s). Libraries came from the immunoSEQ multiplex PCR assay. For the multiplex PCR, a mixture combining 60 forward primers for TCR Vbeta segments and 13 reverse primers for TCR Jbeta segments was used. Held by TCRdb, this immuneACCESS table contains in-frame sequences only and omits some clones. Under half of the omission traces to an unresolved V gene where checked; the cause of the rest is unknown. This sample's records show 200,000 or so clones. The top ten clones comprise about 0.74% of the sample. The sequencing input was PBMCs. Receptor source: a boy aged 10-17 years in good health and CMV-seronegative.

The chain has TRBV5-1 and TRBJ2-3, with D possibly being TRBD2 (7 bases). The V gene's germline CDR1 is SGHRS and CDR2 YFSETQ. The V end was cut by 0 bases, the J end by 2 bases, with 16 bases between. The CDR3 spans 17 residues. CDR3 residues: CASSLEGAGADTDTQYF. CDR3 DNA: TGCGCCAGCAGCTTGGAAGGGGCGGGGGCCGACACAGATACGCAGTATTTT.

On this clone: The sample carries other DNA sequences with the same CDR3. CDR3 sequence reads: CAWSVRYEQYF. DNA for the CDR3: TGTGCCTGGAGTGTACGGTACGAGCAGTACTTC. The chain combines TRBV30 with TRBJ2-7; D call uncertain. V dropped 0 bases and J dropped 4 bases, with 4 bases sitting between them. The V gene's germline CDR1 is GTSNPN and CDR2 SVGIG (reference sequence). The CDR3 sequence is 11 residues long. Supplemented by reference TRBV30 and TRBJ2-7, the full variable domain reads SQTIHQWPATLVQPVGSPLSLECTVEGTSNPNLYWYRQAAGRGLQLLFYSVGIGQISSEVPQNLSASRPQDRQFILSSKKLLLSDSGFYLCAWSVRYEQYFGPGTRLTVT.

A remark on this clone: The sample carries other DNA sequences with the same CDR3. The CDR3 protein is CASSLRAGELFF. CDR3 in DNA: TGTGCCAGCAGTTTGAGGGCCGGGGAGCTGTTTTTT. J is TRBJ2-2 and V is TRBV27; TRBD2 is a possible D gene (5 bases). Per the germline V gene, CDR1 is MNHEY and CDR2 is SMNVEV (reference sequence). This CDR3 is built from 12 residues. Deletions cut 3 bases from V and 6 bases from J, with 5 bases between.

The chain carries TRBV4-1 and TRBJ2-5; a possible D gene is TRBD1 (6 bases). The CDR3 length is 16 residues. Germline-derived CDR1 and CDR2 are MGHRA and YSYEKL. V was pared by 3 bases and J by 3 bases, with 17 bases between. CDR3 sequence reads: CASSHGEQGLEETQYF. In nucleotides, the CDR3 is TGCGCCAGCAGCCATGGAGAACAGGGTTTGGAAGAGACCCAGTACTTC.

The chain recombines TRBV5-5 with TRBJ1-2, with D perhaps TRBD1 (6 bases). V was clipped by 3 bases and J by 5 bases, with 11 bases between them. The CDR3 has 13 amino acids. Germline loops: CDR1 SGHKS, CDR2 YYEKEE (reference sequence). The CDR3 sequence: CASSSTGQYGYTF. The DNA of the CDR3 is TGTGCCAGCAGCTCGACAGGACAGTATGGCTACACCTTC.

This chain connects TRBV27 to TRBJ2-1, with 9 bases matching TRBD1. The CDR3 runs to 15 residues. Trimming cost V 6 bases and J 3 bases; bases outside gene matches: 6. CDR1 MNHEY and CDR2 SMNVEV come from the germline V gene (reference sequence). The CDR3 nucleotides are TGTGCCAGCAGACCGGGACAGGGTTTCTACAATGAGCAGTTCTTC. Its protein product is CASRPGQGFYNEQFF.

V is TRBV18 and J is TRBJ1-1; D is unclear. Germline loops: CDR1 KGHSH, CDR2 LQKENI. V gave up 3 bases and J gave up 1 base, with 9 bases separating them. The CDR3 contains 14 residues. Here the CDR3 reads CASSPNSGNTEAFF. As DNA, the CDR3 is TGTGCCAGCTCACCTAATTCAGGGAACACTGAAGCTTTCTTT.

The chain joins TRBV6-5 to TRBJ1-1; 8 positions match TRBD1. Per germline, CDR1 MNHEY and CDR2 SVGAGI. The CDR3 has 12 amino acids. The ends lost 6 bases at V and 6 bases at J; junction bases unmatched: 3. In DNA form, the CDR3 reads TGTGCCAGCAGGTTACAGGGGGCTGAAGCTTTCTTT. Translation: CASRLQGAEAFF.

The CDR3 here is CASSWGDRVGEQYF. The CDR3 DNA sequence: TGTGCCAGCAGCTGGGGAGACAGGGTGGGCGAGCAGTACTTC. The rearrangement joins TRBV11-2 to TRBJ2-7; 7 bases align to TRBD1. The CDR3 is made up of 14 amino acids. V lost 4 bases to trimming and J lost 6 bases; unmatched junction nucleotides: 9. Germline V gene sequence: CDR1 SGHAT, CDR2 FQNNGV.

The rearrangement uses TRBV5-1 and TRBJ1-1; D is possibly TRBD1 (5 bases). Germline CDR1 and CDR2: SGHRS and YFSETQ. V gave up 7 bases and J gave up 1 base, with 8 bases separating them. The CDR3 runs to 12 residues. CDR3 in DNA: TGCGCCAGCCATCAGGGGAACACTGAAGCTTTCTTT. This sequence encodes CASHQGNTEAFF.

The chain couples TRBV15 to TRBJ1-4; no clear D gene. Germline lookup yields CDR1 LNHNV and CDR2 YYDKDF (reference sequence). The length of the CDR3 is 13 residues. V shed 0 bases and J shed 8 bases, with 7 bases lying between them. For the CDR3, the DNA is TGTGCCACCAGCAGAGATCCGGGAGAAAAACTGTTTTTT. It translates to CATSRDPGEKLFF. The whole variable domain, filled in from reference TRBV15 and TRBJ1-4, reads DAMVIQNPRYQVTQFGKPVTLSCSQTLNHNVMYWYQQKSSQAPKLLFHYYDKDFNNEADTPDNFQSRRPNTSFCFLDIRSPGLGDTAMYLCATSRDPGEKLFFGSGTQLSVL.

This chain uses TRBV7-2 with TRBJ2-7; 11 nucleotides agree with TRBD2. Germline V CDR1 and CDR2: SGHTA, FQGNSA. V shed 4 bases, J shed 1 base, and the junction held 6 bases outside the gene matches. This CDR3 contains 16 residues. The CDR3 here is CASSSRGTSGSYEQYF. In nucleotides, the CDR3 is TGTGCCAGCAGCTCGAGAGGGACTAGCGGTTCCTACGAGCAGTACTTC.

The chain recombines TRBV10-2 with TRBJ2-1; 15 bases are shared with TRBD2. Trimming removed 2 bases from V and 0 bases from J; junction bases left unmatched: 14. The CDR3 is 22 residues long. Germline-derived CDR1 and CDR2 are WSHSY and SAAADI. CDR3 region: CASSERKITGTSGGSSYNEQFF. Here the CDR3 DNA reads TGCGCCAGCAGTGAGAGGAAAATAACAGGGACTAGCGGGGGGAGCTCCTACAATGAGCAGTTCTTC.

V is TRBV30 and J is TRBJ2-5; 7 bases line up with TRBD1. The V segment lost 5 bases and the J segment 5 bases; nucleotides outside the gene matches: 8. CDR1 is GTSNPN, CDR2 SVGIG, per germline (reference sequence). The CDR3 runs to 13 residues. CDR3 DNA: TGTGCCTGGGAGAGGGGGCAGCGGGAGACCCAGTACTTC. It is translated as CAWERGQRETQYF. Variable domain in full (rest from reference TRBV30 and TRBJ2-5): SQTIHQWPATLVQPVGSPLSLECTVEGTSNPNLYWYRQAAGRGLQLLFYSVGIGQISSEVPQNLSASRPQDRQFILSSKKLLLSDSGFYLCAWERGQRETQYFGPGTRLLVL.

In DNA, the CDR3 is TGTGCCAGCAGCCAAGAACCAGCGGGGTTTTACAATGAGCAGTTCTTC. Protein sequence: CASSQEPAGFYNEQFF. The V call is TRBV4-2, the J call TRBJ2-1; 7 nucleotides line up with TRBD2. CDR3 length equals 16 residues. From germline, CDR1 is LGHNA and CDR2 YNFKEQ. The ends lost 0 bases at V and 4 bases at J; junction bases unmatched: 6.

This rearrangement joins TRBV28 to TRBJ2-2, with D possibly TRBD2 on 5 matching bases. From germline, CDR1 is MDHEN and CDR2 SYDVKM. This CDR3 has 17 amino acids. Deletions cut 5 bases from V and 3 bases from J, with 19 bases between. The chain's CDR3 is CASSKLGRSGDTGELFF. As DNA, the CDR3 is TGTGCCAGCAGTAAACTAGGGCGTTCCGGGGACACCGGGGAGCTGTTTTTT.

CDR3 nucleotide sequence: TGTGCCAGCAGCGCCGGACAGGGGATGAGCACAGATACGCAGTATTTT. The encoded protein is CASSAGQGMSTDTQYF. The chain combines TRBV9 with TRBJ2-3; TRBD1 matches at 9 bases. The CDR3 is 16 amino acids. Germline V lookup: CDR1 SGDLS, CDR2 YYNGEE. Trimming removed 3 bases from V and 0 bases from J; junction bases left unmatched: 5.

This sequence joins TRBV5-6 and TRBJ2-1, with 9 bases fitting TRBD2. Germline CDR1 reads SGHDT; CDR2 reads YYEEEE. V lost 3 bases to trimming and J lost 2 bases; unmatched junction nucleotides: 12. The CDR3 covers 18 residues. The CDR3 loop reads CASSSWAGGPYPYNEQFF. As DNA, the CDR3 is TGTGCCAGCAGCTCCTGGGCGGGGGGGCCGTACCCCTACAATGAGCAGTTCTTC.

V usage is TRBV27 and J usage is TRBJ2-7; D is unresolved. V lost 2 bases to trimming and J lost 2 bases, with 7 bases between them. The germline V gene encodes CDR1 MNHEY and CDR2 SMNVEV (reference sequence). This CDR3 is 13 amino acids long. CDR3 loop: CASSLGITYEQYF. CDR3 DNA sequence: TGTGCCAGCAGTTTAGGCATAACCTACGAGCAGTACTTC.

The chain has TRBV5-1 and TRBJ1-1, with unresolved D. Trimming stripped 7 bases from V and 3 bases from J, with 13 bases between. Germline V lookup: CDR1 SGHRS, CDR2 YFSETQ. CDR3 length equals 13 residues. CDR3 protein: CASGPVVYTEAFF. CDR3 DNA sequence: TGCGCCAGCGGGCCGGTGGTATACACTGAAGCTTTCTTT.

This chain joins TRBV4-3 and TRBJ1-1, with 8 bases matching TRBD1. V lost 0 bases, J lost 4 bases, and 4 bases stayed unmatched. Germline lookup yields CDR1 LGHNA and CDR2 YSLEER. This CDR3 is built from 15 residues. DNA for the CDR3: TGCGCCAGCAGCCAAGAACAGGGGGGCGTCACTGAAGCTTTCTTT. Translation gives CASSQEQGGVTEAFF.

The gene calls are TRBV19 and TRBJ2-1; TRBD2 is a possible D gene (6 bases). V was shortened by 4 bases and J by 0 bases, with 10 bases between the two germline ends. The germline V gene encodes CDR1 LNHDA and CDR2 SQIVND (reference sequence). CDR3 length: 15 amino acids. The CDR3 DNA reads as TGTGCCAGTAGTACCCCCGGGGGCTCCTACAATGAGCAGTTCTTC. It specifies CASSTPGGSYNEQFF.

The genes are TRBV11-2 and TRBJ1-1; D remains ambiguous. The CDR3 consists of 16 residues. Trimming left V 2 bases short and J 1 base short, with 14 bases between. The germline V gene encodes CDR1 SGHAT and CDR2 FQNNGV. The DNA of the CDR3 is TGTGCCAGCAGCTTAAACCTGGGCTCTACGAACACTGAAGCTTTCTTT. Encoded protein: CASSLNLGSTNTEAFF.

CDR3 protein: CASSQGPGQMNYGYTF. The CDR3 coding sequence is TGCGCCAGCAGCCAAGGGCCGGGACAGATGAACTATGGCTACACCTTC. The chain carries TRBV4-3 and TRBJ1-2; 7 bases line up with TRBD1. The CDR3 contains 16 residues. CDR1 and CDR2 (germline): LGHNA, YSLEER. The junction had 7 bases not matched to a gene; V was cut back by 1 base and J by 2 bases.

V and J are TRBV27 and TRBJ2-5, with 11 bases aligning to TRBD2. This CDR3 is 16 amino acids long. From germline, CDR1 is MNHEY and CDR2 SMNVEV (reference sequence). The V segment lost 5 bases and the J segment 1 base; nucleotides outside the gene matches: 6. The CDR3 coding sequence is TGTGCCAGCAGTGCAACACTAGCGGGGGCCCAAGAGACCCAGTACTTC. Translated, it gives CASSATLAGAQETQYF.

This chain links TRBV9 with TRBJ1-1; D is undetermined. Germline loops: CDR1 SGDLS, CDR2 YYNGEE. The CDR3 consists of 13 residues. With 3 bases removed from V and 5 bases from J, the gap between germline ends came to 11 bases. CDR3 residues: CASSGIRGTEAFF. The CDR3 nucleotides read TGTGCCAGCAGCGGGATACGAGGGACTGAAGCTTTCTTT.

This rearrangement joins TRBV14 to TRBJ2-7, with 10 bases that match TRBD1. The V segment lost 1 base and the J segment 5 bases; nucleotides outside the gene matches: 8. Per germline, CDR1 SGHDN and CDR2 FVKESK. The CDR3 is 16 residues long. The CDR3 here is CASSQVWDRGVHEQYF. Here the CDR3 DNA reads TGTGCCAGCAGCCAAGTTTGGGACAGGGGAGTTCACGAGCAGTACTTC.

The rearrangement uses TRBV19 and TRBJ1-6; tentative D call: TRBD1 (5 bases). V dropped 5 bases and J dropped 7 bases, with 18 bases sitting between them. The CDR3 has 16 residues. Germline-derived CDR1 and CDR2 are LNHDA and SQIVND (reference sequence). The CDR3 protein is CASSVDPGRYNSPLHF. For the CDR3, the DNA is TGTGCCAGTAGTGTTGACCCAGGGCGCTACAATTCACCCCTCCACTTT.

This chain joins TRBV27 and TRBJ1-2; D remains unclear. The germline V and J ends were trimmed by 0 bases and 4 bases, with 12 bases remaining between them. There are 15 residues in the CDR3. Germline loops: CDR1 MNHEY, CDR2 SMNVEV (reference sequence). The CDR3 region has the DNA TGTGCCAGCAGTTTATCTAGCCCTCCTATCTATGGCTACACCTTC. This translates into CASSLSSPPIYGYTF.

V gene TRBV7-3 combines with J gene TRBJ1-1; possible D gene TRBD1, 5 bases. The CDR3 sequence is 13 residues long. V was trimmed by 5 bases and J by 3 bases, leaving 10 bases between them. The germline V gene encodes CDR1 SGHTA and CDR2 FQGTGA. CDR3 sequence: CASSPRQHTEAFF. Written as DNA, the CDR3 is TGTGCCAGCAGCCCAAGACAGCACACTGAAGCTTTCTTT. Using reference TRBV7-3 and TRBJ1-1 for the parts outside the CDR3, the full variable domain is GAGVSQTPSNKVTEKGKYVELRCDPISGHTALYWYRQSLGQGPEFLIYFQGTGAADDSGLPNDRFFAVRPEGSVSTLKIQRTERGDSAVYLCASSPRQHTEAFFGQGTRLTVV.

This rearrangement joins TRBV2 to TRBJ1-4; 9 positions match TRBD1. J gave up 6 bases and V 7 bases, and 6 bases lay outside the gene matches. Per germline, CDR1 SNHLY and CDR2 FYNNEI. The CDR3 is 14 amino acids. In DNA, the CDR3 is TGTGCCAGCATAGGACAGGGGTGGGATGAAAAACTGTTTTTT. Its protein product is CASIGQGWDEKLFF.